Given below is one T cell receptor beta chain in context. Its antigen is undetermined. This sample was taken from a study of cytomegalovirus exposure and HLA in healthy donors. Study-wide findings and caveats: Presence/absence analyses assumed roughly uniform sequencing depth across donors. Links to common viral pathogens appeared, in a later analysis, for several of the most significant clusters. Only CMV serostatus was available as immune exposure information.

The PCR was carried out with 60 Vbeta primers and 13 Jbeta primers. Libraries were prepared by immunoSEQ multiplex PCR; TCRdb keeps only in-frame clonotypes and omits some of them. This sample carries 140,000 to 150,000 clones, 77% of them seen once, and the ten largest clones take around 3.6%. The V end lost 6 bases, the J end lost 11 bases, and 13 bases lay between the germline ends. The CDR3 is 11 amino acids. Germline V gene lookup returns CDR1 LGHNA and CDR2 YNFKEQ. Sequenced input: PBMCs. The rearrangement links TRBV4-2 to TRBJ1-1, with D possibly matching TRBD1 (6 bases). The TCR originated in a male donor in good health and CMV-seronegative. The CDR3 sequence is CASSYRENAFF. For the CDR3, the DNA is TGTGCCAGCAGTTACAGGGAGAACGCTTTCTTT.